The sequence of this T cell receptor (beta chain) was determined in a study of T cell responses to AZD1222 COVID-19 vaccine. This clone was recorded once. What it binds is not known. Study-wide results and caveats: All repertoire sampling was performed exclusively after the peak T cell response. Mostly white British, mostly female donors; authors suggested clonal diversity may be underestimated.

The table came from immunoSEQ multiplex PCR; TCRdb's copy has only in-frame clones and leaves some out. The sample lists about 120,000 clones, about 86% occurring once. The CDR3 is 16 residues long. The germline gives CDR1 LGHDT, CDR2 YNNKEL (reference sequence). Trimming removed 0 bases from V and 5 bases from J, with 14 bases in between. The receptor comes from an adult who received the AZD1222 COVID-19 vaccine. Here the sequenced sample was peripheral blood, taken 28 days after the second AZD1222 dose. This chain connects TRBV3-1 (or the pseudogene TRBV3-2) to TRBJ2-1, with D tentatively TRBD1 (5 bases). Here the CDR3 reads CASSQDPTDTNNEQFF. The CDR3, as DNA: TGTGCCAGCAGCCAAGATCCGACAGACACCAACAATGAGCAGTTCTTC.